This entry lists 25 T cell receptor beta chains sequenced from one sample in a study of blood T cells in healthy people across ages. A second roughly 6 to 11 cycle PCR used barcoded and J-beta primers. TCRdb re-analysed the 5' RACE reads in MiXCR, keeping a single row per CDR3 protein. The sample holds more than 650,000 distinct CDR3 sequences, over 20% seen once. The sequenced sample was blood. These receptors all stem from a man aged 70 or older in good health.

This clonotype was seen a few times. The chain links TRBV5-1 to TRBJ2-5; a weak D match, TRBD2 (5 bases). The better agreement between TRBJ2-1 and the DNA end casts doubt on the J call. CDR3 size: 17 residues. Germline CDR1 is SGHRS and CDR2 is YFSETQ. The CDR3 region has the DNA TGCGCCAGCAGCTTAGTCCCACGGCTAGCAAACTACAATGAGCAGTTCTTC. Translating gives CASSLVPRLANYNEQFF.

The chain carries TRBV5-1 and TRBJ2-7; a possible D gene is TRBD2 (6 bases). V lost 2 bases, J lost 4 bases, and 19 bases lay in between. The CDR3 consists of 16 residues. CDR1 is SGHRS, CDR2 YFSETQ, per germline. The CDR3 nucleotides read TGCGCCAGCAGCTTTCTTTACCCGGGAGATGGGTACGAGCAGTACTTC. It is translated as CASSFLYPGDGYEQYF.

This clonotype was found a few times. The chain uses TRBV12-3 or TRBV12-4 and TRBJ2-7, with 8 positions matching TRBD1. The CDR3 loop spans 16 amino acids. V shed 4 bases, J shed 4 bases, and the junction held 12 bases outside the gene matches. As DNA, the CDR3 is TGTGCCAGCAGTTCCATGGGACAGGAGATTTTTTACGAGCAGTACTTC. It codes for CASSSMGQEIFYEQYF.

The CDR3 reads CASSRTGDSYEQYF. The CDR3 region has the DNA TGTGCCAGCAGTCGGACAGGGGACTCCTACGAGCAGTACTTC. This chain links TRBV12-3 or TRBV12-4 with TRBJ2-5; 9 bases map to TRBD1. The better agreement between TRBJ2-7 and the DNA end casts doubt on the J call. The CDR3 totals 14 residues.

This chain's CDR3 is CASSQDRGGGNSYNSPLHF. The CDR3 nucleotides are TGTGCCAGCAGCCAAGATCGAGGCGGAGGGAACTCTTATAATTCACCCCTCCACTTT. V gene TRBV4-2 combines with J gene TRBJ1-6, with D unclear. With 0 bases removed from V and 4 bases from J, the gap between germline ends came to 19 bases. CDR1 is LGHNA and CDR2 is YNFKEQ in the germline V gene. The CDR3 is made up of 19 amino acids.

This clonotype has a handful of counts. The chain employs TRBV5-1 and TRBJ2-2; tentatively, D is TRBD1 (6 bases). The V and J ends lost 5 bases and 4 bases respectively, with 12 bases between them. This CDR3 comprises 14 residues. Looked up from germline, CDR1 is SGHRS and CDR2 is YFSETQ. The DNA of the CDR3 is TGCGCCAGCAGTTCCCAGGGGCCCACCGGGGAGCTGTTTTTT. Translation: CASSSQGPTGELFF.

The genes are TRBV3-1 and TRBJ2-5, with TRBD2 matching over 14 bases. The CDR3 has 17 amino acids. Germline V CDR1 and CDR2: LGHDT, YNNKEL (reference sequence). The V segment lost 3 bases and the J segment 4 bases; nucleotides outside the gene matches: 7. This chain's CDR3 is CASSHAGLAGALETQYF. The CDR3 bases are TGTGCCAGCAGCCACGCGGGACTAGCGGGGGCCCTAGAGACCCAGTACTTC.

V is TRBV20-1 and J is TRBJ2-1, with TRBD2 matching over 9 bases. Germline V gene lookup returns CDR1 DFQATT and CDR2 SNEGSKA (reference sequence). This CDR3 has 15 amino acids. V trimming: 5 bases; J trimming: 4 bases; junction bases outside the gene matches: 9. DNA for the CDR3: TGCAGTGCTCATCGGCTAGCGGGGTCATACAATGAGCAGTTCTTC. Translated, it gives CSAHRLAGSYNEQFF.

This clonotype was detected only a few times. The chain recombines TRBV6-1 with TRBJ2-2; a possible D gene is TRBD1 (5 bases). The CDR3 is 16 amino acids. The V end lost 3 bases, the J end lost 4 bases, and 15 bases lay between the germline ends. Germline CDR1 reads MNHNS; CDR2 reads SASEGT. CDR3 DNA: TGTGCCAGCAGTGATCAGGGTTCTAAGTTCACCGGGGAGCTGTTTTTT. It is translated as CASSDQGSKFTGELFF.

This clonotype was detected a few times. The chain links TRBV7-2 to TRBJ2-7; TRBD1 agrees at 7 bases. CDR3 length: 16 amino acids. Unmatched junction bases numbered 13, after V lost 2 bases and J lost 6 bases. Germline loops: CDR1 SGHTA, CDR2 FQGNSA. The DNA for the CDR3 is TGTGCCAGCAGCTTAAATCGAGGGGGCCTTGCCCTCGAGCAGTACTTC. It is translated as CASSLNRGGLALEQYF.

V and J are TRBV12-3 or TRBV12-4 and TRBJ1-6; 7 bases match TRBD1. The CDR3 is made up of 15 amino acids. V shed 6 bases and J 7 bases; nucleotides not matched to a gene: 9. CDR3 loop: CASSRTGARNSPLHF. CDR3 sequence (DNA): TGTGCCAGCAGCCGCACAGGGGCTCGAAATTCACCCCTCCACTTT.

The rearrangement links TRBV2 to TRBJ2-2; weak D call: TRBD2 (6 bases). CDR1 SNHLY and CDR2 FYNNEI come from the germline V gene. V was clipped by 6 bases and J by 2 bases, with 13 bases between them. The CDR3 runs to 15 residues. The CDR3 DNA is TGTGCCAGCAGGGCCGACGGGAGAAACACCGGGGAGCTGTTTTTT. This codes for CASRADGRNTGELFF.

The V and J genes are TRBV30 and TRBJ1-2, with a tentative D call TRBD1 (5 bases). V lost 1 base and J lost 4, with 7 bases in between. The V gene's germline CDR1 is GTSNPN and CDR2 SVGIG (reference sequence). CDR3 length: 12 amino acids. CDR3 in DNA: TGTGCCTGGAGTGGGGGGTCCTATGGCTACACCTTC. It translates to CAWSGGSYGYTF.

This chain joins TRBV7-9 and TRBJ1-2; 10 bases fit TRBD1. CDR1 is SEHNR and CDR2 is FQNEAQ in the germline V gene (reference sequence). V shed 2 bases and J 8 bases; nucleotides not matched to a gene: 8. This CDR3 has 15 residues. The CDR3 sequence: CASSLIGTGVGGYTF. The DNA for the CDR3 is TGTGCCAGCAGCTTAATTGGGACAGGGGTTGGCGGCTACACCTTC.

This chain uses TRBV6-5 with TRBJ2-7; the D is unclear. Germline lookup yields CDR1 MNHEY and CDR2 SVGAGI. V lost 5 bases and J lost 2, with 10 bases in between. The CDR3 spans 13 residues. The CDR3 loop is CASSGGPTYEQYF. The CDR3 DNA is TGTGCCAGCAGTGGCGGACCGACCTACGAGCAGTACTTC.

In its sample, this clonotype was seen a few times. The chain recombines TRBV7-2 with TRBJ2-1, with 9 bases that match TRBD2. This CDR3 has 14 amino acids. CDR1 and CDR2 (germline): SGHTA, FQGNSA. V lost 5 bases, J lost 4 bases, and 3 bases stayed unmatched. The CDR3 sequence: CASSGTSRYNEQFF. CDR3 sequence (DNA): TGTGCCAGCAGCGGGACTAGCAGATACAATGAGCAGTTCTTC.

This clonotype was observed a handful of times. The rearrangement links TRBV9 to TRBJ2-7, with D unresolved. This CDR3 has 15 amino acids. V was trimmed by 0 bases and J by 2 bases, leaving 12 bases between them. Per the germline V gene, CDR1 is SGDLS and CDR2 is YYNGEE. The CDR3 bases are TGTGCCAGCAGCGTAGGAGTATTTTCGGCCTACGAGCAGTACGTC. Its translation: CASSVGVFSAYEQYV.

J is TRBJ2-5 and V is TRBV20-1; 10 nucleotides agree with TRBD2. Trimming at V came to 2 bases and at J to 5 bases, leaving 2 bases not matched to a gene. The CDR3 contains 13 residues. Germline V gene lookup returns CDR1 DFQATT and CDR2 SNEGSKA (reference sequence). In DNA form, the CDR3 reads TGCAGTGCTAGAACTAGCGGGAAGGAGACCCAGTACTTC. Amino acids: CSARTSGKETQYF.

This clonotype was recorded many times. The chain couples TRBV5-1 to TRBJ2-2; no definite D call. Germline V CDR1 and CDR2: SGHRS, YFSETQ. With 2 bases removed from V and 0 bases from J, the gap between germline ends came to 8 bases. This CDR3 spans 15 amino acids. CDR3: CASSFWDPNTGELFF. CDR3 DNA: TGCGCCAGCAGCTTTTGGGATCCGAACACCGGGGAGCTGTTTTTT. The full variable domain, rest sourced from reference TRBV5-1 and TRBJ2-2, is KAGVTQTPRYLIKTRGQQVTLSCSPISGHRSVSWYQQTPGQGLQFLFEYFSETQRNKGNFPGRFSGRQFSNSRSEMNVSTLELGDSALYLCASSFWDPNTGELFFGEGSRLTVL.

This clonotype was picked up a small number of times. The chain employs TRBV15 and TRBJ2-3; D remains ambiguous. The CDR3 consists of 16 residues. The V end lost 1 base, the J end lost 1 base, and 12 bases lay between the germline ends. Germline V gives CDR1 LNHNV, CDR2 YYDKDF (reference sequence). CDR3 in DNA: TGTGCCACCAGCAGAGGAGCCCTATCCCGCACAGATACGCAGTATTTT. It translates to CATSRGALSRTDTQYF.

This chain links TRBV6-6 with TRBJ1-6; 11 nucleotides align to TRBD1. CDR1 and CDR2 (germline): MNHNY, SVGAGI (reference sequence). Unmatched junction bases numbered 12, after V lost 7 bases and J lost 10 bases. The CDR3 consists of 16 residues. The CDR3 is CASTDGVDRGQSPLHF. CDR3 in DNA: TGTGCCAGCACCGATGGGGTGGACAGGGGGCAGTCACCCCTCCACTTT.

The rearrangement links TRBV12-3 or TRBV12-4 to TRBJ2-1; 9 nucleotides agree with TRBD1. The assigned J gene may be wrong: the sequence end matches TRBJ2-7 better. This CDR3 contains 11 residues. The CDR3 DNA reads TGTGCCAGCAGGGACAGGGGCGAGCAGTACTTC. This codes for CASRDRGEQYF.

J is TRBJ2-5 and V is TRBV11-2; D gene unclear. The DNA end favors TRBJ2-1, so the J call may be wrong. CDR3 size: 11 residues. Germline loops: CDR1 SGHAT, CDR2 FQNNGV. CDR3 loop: CASSFGPVQFF. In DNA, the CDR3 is TGTGCCAGCAGCTTCGGTCCTGTGCAGTTCTTC.

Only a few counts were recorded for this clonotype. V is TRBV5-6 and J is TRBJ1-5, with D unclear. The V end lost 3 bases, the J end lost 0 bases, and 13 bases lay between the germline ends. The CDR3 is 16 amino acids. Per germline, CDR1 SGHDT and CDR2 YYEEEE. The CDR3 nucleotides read TGTGCCAGCAGCTCCAGGCGAGGCATTAGCAATCAGCCCCAGCATTTT. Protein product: CASSSRRGISNQPQHF.

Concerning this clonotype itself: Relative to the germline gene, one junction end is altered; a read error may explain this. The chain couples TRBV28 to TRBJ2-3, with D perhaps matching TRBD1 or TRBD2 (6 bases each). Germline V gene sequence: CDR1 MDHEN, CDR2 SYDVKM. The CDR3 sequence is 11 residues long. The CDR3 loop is CTSSAGHKQYF. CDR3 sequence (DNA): TGTACCAGCAGTGCGGGACACAAACAGTATTTT.